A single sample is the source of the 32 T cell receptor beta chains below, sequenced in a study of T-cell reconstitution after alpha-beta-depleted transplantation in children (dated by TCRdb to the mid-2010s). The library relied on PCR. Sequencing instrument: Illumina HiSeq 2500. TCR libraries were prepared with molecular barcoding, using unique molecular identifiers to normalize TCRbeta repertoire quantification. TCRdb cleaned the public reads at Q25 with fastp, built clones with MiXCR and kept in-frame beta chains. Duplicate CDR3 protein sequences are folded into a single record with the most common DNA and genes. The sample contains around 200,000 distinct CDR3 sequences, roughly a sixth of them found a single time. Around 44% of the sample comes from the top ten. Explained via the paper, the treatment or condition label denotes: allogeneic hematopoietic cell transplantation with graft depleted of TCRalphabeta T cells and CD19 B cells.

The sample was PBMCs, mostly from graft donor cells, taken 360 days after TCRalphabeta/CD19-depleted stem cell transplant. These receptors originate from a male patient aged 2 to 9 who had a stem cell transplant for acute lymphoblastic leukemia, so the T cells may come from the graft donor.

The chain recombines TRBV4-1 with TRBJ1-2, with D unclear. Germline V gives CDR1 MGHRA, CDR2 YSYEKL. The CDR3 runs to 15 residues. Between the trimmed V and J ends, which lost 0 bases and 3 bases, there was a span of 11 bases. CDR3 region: CASSQDRAGYYGYTF. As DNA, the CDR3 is TGCGCCAGCAGCCAAGATAGGGCGGGATACTATGGCTACACCTTC.

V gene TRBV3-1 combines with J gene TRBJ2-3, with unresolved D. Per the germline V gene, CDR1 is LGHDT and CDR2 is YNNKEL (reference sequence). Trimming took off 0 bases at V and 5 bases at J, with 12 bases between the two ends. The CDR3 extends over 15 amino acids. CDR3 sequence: CASSQDWNRGDTQYF. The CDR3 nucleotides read TGTGCCAGCAGCCAAGACTGGAACCGCGGAGATACGCAGTATTTT.

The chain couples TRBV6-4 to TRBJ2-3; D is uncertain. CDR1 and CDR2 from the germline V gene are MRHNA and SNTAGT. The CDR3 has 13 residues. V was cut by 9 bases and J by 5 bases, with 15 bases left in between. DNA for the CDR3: TGTGCCAGTACCACTCAACCCGGAGATACGCAGTATTTT. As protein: CASTTQPGDTQYF.

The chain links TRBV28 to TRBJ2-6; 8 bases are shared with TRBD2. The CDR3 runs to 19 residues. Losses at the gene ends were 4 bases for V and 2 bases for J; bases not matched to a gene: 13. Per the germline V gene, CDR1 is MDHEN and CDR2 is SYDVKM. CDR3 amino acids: CASSSTEQRGKAGANVLTF. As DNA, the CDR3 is TGTGCCAGCAGTTCAACCGAACAGCGGGGGAAAGCTGGGGCCAACGTCCTGACTTTC. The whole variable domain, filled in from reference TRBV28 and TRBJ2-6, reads DVKVTQSSRYLVKRTGEKVFLECVQDMDHENMFWYRQDPGLGLRLIYFSYDVKMKEKGDIPEGYSVSREKKERFSLILESASTNQTSMYLCASSSTEQRGKAGANVLTFGAGSRLTVL.

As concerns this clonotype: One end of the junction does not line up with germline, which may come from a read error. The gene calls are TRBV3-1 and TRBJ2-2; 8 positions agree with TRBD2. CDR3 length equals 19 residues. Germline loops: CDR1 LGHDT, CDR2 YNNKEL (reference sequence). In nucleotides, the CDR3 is TGTGCCATCAGCCCCGTCGGGAGCGGGGGAAACTTGAACACCGGGGAGCTGTTTTTT. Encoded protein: CAISPVGSGGNLNTGELFF.

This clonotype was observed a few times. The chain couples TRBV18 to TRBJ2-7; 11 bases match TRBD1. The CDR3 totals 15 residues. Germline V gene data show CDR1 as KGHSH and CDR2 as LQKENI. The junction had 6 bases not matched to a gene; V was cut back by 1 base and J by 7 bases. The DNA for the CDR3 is TGTGCCAGCTCACCACTCGGACAGGGGGCGGGGGAGCAGTACTTC. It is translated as CASSPLGQGAGEQYF.

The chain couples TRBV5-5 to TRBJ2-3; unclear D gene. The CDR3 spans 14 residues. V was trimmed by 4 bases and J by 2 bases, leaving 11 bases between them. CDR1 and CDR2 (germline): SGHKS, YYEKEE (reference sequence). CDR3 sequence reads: CASSGRDSTDTQYF. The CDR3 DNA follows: TGTGCCAGCAGCGGCAGAGATTCCACAGATACGCAGTATTTT.

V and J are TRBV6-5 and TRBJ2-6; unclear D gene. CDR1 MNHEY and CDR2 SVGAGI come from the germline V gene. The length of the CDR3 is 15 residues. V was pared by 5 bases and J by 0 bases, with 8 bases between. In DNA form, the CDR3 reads TGTGCCAGCAGTGTACTCACCTCTGGGGCCAACGTCCTGACTTTC. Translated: CASSVLTSGANVLTF.

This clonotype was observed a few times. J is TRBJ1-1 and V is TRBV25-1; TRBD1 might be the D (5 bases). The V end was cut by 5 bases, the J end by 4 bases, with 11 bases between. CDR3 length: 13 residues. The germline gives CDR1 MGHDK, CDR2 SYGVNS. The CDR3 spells CASSLYQGTEAFF. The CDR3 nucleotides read TGTGCCAGCAGTCTTTACCAGGGCACTGAAGCTTTCTTT.

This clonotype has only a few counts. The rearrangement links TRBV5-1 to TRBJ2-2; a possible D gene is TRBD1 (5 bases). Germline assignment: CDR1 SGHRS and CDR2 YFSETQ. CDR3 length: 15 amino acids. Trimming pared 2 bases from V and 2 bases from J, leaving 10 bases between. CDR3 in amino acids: CASSFSQVNTGELFF. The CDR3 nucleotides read TGCGCCAGCAGCTTCTCACAGGTTAACACCGGGGAGCTGTTTTTT.

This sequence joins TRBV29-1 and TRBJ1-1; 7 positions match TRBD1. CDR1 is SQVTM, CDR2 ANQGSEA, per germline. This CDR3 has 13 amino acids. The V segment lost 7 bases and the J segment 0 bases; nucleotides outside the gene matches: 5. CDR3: CSAGDSLNTEAFF. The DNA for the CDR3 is TGCAGCGCCGGGGACAGCCTGAACACTGAAGCTTTCTTT.

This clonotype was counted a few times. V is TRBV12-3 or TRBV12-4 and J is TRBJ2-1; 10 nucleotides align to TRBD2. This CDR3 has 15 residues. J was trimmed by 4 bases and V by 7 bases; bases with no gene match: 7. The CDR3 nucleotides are TGTGCCAGCATCAAAGCGGGGGGGCAATACAATGAGCAGTTCTTC. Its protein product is CASIKAGGQYNEQFF.

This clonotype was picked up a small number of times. CDR3 in amino acids: CASSITEMNTEAFF. In nucleotides, the CDR3 is TGTGCCAGCAGCATTACAGAAATGAACACTGAAGCTTTCTTT. V is TRBV7-2 and J is TRBJ1-1, with unresolved D. The V end lost 5 bases, the J end lost 0 bases, and 10 bases lay between the germline ends. The germline gives CDR1 SGHTA, CDR2 FQGNSA. This CDR3 comprises 14 residues.

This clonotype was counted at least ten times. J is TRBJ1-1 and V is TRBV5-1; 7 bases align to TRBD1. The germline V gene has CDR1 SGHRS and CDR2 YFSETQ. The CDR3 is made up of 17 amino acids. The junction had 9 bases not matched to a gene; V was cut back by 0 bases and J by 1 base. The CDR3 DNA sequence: TGCGCCAGCAGCTTGGATCTTCAGGGACAGCGGAACACTGAAGCTTTCTTT. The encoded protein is CASSLDLQGQRNTEAFF.

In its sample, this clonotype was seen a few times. CDR3 nucleotides: TGTGCCAGCAGCTTTGGCCTAGCGGGCTCCTACGAGCAGTACTTC. It is translated as CASSFGLAGSYEQYF. This sequence joins TRBV5-6 and TRBJ2-7; 8 bases match TRBD2. After removal of 2 bases from V and 0 bases from J, the junction contained 4 bases not matched to a gene. Germline V lookup: CDR1 SGHDT, CDR2 YYEEEE. The CDR3 loop spans 15 amino acids.

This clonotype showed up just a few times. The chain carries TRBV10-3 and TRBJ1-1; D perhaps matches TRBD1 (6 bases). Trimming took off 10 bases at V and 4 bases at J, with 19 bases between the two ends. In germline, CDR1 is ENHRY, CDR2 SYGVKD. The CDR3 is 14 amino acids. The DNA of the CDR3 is TGTGCCACACAAACCCGAAACAGGGTCACTGAAGCTTTCTTT. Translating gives CATQTRNRVTEAFF.

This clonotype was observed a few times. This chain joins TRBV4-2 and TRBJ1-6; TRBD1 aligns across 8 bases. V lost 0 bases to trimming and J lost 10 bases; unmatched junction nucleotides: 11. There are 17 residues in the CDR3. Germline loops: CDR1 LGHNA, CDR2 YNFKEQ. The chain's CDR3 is CASSQDGRGAGGSPLHF. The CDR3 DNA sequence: TGTGCCAGCAGCCAAGATGGCAGGGGCGCAGGGGGCTCACCCCTCCACTTT.

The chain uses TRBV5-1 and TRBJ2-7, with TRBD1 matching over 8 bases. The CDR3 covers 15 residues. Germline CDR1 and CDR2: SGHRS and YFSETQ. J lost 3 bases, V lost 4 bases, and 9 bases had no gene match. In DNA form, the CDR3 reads TGCGCCAGCAGCACCGGACAGGGTTCCGTCTACGAGCAGTACTTC. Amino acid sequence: CASSTGQGSVYEQYF.

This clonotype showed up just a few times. CDR3 in amino acids: CSASLGLAGEETQYF. The CDR3 nucleotides read TGCAGTGCTAGTTTAGGACTAGCGGGGGAAGAGACCCAGTACTTC. The chain recombines TRBV20-1 with TRBJ2-5; 13 positions match TRBD2. This CDR3 spans 15 amino acids. The V and J ends lost 3 bases and 3 bases, in that order; junction bases with no gene match: 4. Germline CDR1 DFQATT, CDR2 SNEGSKA (reference sequence).

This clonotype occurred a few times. CDR3 coding DNA: TGCAGTGCCGCCACCGGGACGAACAATGAGCAGTTCTTC. It is translated as CSAATGTNNEQFF. The J gene is TRBJ2-1, the V gene TRBV20-1; either TRBD1 or TRBD2 may supply D (5 bases each). CDR1 is DFQATT, CDR2 SNEGSKA, per germline (reference sequence). This CDR3 is built from 13 residues. V dropped 6 bases and J dropped 5 bases, with 14 bases sitting between them.

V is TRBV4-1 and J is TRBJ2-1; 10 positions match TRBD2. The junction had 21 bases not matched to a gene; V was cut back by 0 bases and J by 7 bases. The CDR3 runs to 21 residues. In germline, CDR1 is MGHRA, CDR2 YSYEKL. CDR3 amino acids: CASSQDRGTSVLPDLGNEQFF. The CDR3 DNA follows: TGCGCCAGCAGCCAAGATCGGGGGACTAGCGTTTTGCCCGATTTGGGGAATGAGCAGTTCTTC.

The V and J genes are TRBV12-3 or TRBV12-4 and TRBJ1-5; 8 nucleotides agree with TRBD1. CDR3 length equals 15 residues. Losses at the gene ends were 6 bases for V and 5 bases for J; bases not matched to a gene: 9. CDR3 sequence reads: CASSDGTGRYQPQHF. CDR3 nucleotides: TGTGCCAGCAGCGACGGGACAGGCCGTTATCAGCCCCAGCATTTT.

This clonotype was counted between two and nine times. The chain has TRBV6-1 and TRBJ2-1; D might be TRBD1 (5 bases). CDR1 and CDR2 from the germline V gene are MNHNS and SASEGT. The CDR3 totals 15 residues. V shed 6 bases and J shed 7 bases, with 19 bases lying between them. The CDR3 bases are TGTGCCAGCAGCGCCAGGGCTGGGGTAGTTAATGAGCAGTTCTTC. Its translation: CASSARAGVVNEQFF.

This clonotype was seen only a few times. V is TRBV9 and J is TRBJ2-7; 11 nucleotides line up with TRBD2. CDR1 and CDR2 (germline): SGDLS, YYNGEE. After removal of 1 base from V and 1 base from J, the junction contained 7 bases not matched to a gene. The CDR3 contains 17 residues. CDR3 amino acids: CASSVSLAGGRSYEQYF. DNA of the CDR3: TGTGCCAGCAGCGTATCTCTAGCGGGGGGTAGGTCCTACGAGCAGTACTTC.

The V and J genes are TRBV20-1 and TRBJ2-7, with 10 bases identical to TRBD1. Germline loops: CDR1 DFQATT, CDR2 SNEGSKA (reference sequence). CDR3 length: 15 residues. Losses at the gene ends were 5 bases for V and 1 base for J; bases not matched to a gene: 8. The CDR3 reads CSAPPGTGESYEQYF. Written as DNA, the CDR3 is TGCAGTGCTCCGCCTGGGACAGGGGAATCCTACGAGCAGTACTTC.

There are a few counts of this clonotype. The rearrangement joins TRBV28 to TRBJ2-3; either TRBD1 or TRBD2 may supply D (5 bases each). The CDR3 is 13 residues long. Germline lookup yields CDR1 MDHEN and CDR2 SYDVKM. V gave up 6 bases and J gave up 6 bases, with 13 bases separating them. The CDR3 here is CASSWGRGDTQYF. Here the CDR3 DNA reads TGTGCCAGCAGCTGGGGGAGAGGCGATACGCAGTATTTT.

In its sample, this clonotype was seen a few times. CDR3 bases: TGCAGTGCTCCCCATAGCGGGGGCCTGGAGACCCAGTACTTC. Translated, it gives CSAPHSGGLETQYF. The chain carries TRBV20-1 and TRBJ2-5, with TRBD2 identical over 9 bases. From germline, CDR1 is DFQATT and CDR2 SNEGSKA (reference sequence). CDR3 length: 14 amino acids. V gave up 5 bases and J gave up 5 bases; unmatched junction bases: 9.

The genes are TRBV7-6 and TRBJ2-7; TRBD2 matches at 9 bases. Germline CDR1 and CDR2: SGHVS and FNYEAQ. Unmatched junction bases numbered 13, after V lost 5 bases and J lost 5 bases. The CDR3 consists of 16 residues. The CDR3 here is CASSVRGGGALNEQYF. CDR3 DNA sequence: TGTGCCAGCAGCGTCCGGGGCGGGGGGGCTCTGAACGAGCAGTACTTC. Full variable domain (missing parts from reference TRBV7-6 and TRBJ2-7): GAGVSQSPRYKVTKRGQDVALRCDPISGHVSLYWYRQALGQGPEFLTYFNYEAQQDKSGLPNDRFSAERPEGSISTLTIQRTEQRDSAMYRCASSVRGGGALNEQYFGPGTRLTVT.

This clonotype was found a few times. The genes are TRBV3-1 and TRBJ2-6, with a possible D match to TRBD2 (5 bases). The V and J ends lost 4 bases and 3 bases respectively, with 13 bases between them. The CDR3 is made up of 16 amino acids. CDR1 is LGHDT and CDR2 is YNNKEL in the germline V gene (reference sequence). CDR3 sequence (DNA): TGTGCCAGCAGCCTCATCTCGGGGAATGGGGCCAACGTCCTGACTTTC. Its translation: CASSLISGNGANVLTF.

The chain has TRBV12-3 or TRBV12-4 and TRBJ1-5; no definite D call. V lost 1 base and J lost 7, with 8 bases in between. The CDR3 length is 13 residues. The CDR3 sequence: CASSLDRWQPQHF. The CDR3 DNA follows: TGTGCCAGCAGTTTAGACCGTTGGCAGCCCCAGCATTTT.

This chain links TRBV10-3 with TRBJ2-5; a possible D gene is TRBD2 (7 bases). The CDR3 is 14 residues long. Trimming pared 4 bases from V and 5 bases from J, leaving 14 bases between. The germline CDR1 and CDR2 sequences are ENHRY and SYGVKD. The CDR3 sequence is CAISVGGREETQYF. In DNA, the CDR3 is TGTGCCATCAGTGTCGGGGGGCGGGAGGAGACCCAGTACTTC.

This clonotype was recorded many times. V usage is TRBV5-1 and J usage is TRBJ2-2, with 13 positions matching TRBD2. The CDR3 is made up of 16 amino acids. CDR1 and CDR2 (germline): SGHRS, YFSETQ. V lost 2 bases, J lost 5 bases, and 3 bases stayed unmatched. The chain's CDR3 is CASSFGLAGVTGELFF. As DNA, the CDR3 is TGCGCCAGCAGCTTCGGACTAGCGGGGGTTACCGGGGAGCTGTTTTTT.